This T cell receptor (beta chain) emerged from a study of OX40 agonist ivuxolimab in advanced cancers. Looking at the study overall: Ivuxolimab, an antibody acting as an agonist of OX40 (CD134), was used to treat patients. Partial responses were achieved by three patients: one hepatocellular carcinoma, two cutaneous melanoma. Enrolled patients in dose escalation had cancers that were hepatocellular carcinoma, melanoma, renal cell or head and neck cancer.

The repertoire was sequenced with immunoSEQ multiplex PCR; TCRdb's copy has only in-frame clones and lacks some. Of approximately 82,000 clones listed, roughly 83% were seen once; the top ten hold 0.75% to 1%. This clone occurred a few times. The receptor was isolated from an adult with an advanced solid tumor such as melanoma, head and neck, liver or kidney cancer. Here the sequenced sample was CD4+ or CD8+ T cells sorted from blood, taken in a trial of the OX40 agonist ivuxolimab.

The CDR3 DNA is TGTGCCAGCAAAGCGGCCGATCGAGAGACCCAGTACTTC. It codes for CASKAADRETQYF. The chain carries TRBV6-5 and TRBJ2-5, with D possibly being TRBD2 (5 bases). The CDR3 length is 13 residues. In germline, CDR1 is MNHEY, CDR2 SVGAGI. Trimming removed 7 bases from V and 4 bases from J, with 13 bases in between.